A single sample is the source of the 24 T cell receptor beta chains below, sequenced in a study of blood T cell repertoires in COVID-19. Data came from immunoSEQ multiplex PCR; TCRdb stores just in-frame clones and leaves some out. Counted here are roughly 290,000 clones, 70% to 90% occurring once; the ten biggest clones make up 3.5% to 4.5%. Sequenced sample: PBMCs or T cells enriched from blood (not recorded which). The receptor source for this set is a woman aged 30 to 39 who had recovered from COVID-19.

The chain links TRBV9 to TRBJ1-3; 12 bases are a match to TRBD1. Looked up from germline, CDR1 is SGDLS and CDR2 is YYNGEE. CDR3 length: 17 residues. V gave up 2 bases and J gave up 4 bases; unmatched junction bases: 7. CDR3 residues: CASSVSGQGARGNTIYF. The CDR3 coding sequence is TGTGCCAGCAGCGTTTCGGGACAGGGGGCGCGAGGAAACACCATATATTTT.

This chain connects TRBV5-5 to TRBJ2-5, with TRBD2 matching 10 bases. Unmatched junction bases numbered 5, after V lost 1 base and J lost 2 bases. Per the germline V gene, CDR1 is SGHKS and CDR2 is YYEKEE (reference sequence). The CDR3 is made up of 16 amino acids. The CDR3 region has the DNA TGTGCCAGCAGCTTGCAACTAGCGGGGCAGCAAGAGACCCAGTACTTC. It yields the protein CASSLQLAGQQETQYF. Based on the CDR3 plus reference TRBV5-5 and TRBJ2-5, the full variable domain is DAGVTQSPTHLIKTRGQQVTLRCSPISGHKSVSWYQQVLGQGPQFIFQYYEKEERGRGNFPDRFSARQFPNYSSELNVNALLLGDSALYLCASSLQLAGQQETQYFGPGTRLLVL.

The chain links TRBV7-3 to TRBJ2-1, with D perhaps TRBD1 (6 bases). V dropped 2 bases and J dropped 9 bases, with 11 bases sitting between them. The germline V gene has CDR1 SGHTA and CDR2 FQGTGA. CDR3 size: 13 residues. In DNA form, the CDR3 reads TGTGCCAGCAGCTTAGGGACCAGGGGTGAGCAGTTCTTC. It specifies CASSLGTRGEQFF. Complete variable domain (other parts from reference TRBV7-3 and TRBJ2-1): GAGVSQTPSNKVTEKGKYVELRCDPISGHTALYWYRQSLGQGPEFLIYFQGTGAADDSGLPNDRFFAVRPEGSVSTLKIQRTERGDSAVYLCASSLGTRGEQFFGPGTRLTVL.

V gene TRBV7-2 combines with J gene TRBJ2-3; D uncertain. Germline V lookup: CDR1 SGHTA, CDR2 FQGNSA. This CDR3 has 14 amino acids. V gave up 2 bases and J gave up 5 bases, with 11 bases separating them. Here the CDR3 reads CASSLTRAIDTQYF. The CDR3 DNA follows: TGTGCCAGCAGCTTAACCCGAGCTATAGATACGCAGTATTTT. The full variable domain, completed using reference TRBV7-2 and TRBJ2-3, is GAGVSQSPSNKVTEKGKDVELRCDPISGHTALYWYRQSLGQGLEFLIYFQGNSAPDKSGLPSDRFSAERTGGSVSTLTIQRTQQEDSAVYLCASSLTRAIDTQYFGPGTRLTVL.

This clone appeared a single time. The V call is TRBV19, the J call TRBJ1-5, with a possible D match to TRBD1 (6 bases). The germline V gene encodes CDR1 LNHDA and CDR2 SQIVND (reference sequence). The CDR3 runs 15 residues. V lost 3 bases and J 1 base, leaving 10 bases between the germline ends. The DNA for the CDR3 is TGTGCCAGTAGTATTAACAGGGCGAGCAATCAGCCCCAGCATTTT. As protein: CASSINRASNQPQHF.

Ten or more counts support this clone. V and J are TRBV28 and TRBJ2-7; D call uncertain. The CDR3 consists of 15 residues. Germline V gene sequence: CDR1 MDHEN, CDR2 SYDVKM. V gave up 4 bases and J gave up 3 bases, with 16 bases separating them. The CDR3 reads CASSSNRDTVYEQYF. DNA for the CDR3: TGTGCCAGCAGTTCCAACCGTGACACTGTCTACGAGCAGTACTTC. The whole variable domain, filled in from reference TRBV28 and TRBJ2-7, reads DVKVTQSSRYLVKRTGEKVFLECVQDMDHENMFWYRQDPGLGLRLIYFSYDVKMKEKGDIPEGYSVSREKKERFSLILESASTNQTSMYLCASSSNRDTVYEQYFGPGTRLTVT.

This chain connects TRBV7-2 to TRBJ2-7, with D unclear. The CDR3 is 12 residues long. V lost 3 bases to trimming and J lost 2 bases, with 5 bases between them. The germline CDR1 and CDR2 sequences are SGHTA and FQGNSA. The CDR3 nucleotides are TGTGCCAGCAGCTTTTCCGCCTACGAGCAGTACTTC. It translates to CASSFSAYEQYF. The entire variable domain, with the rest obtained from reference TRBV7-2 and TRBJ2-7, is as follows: GAGVSQSPSNKVTEKGKDVELRCDPISGHTALYWYRQSLGQGLEFLIYFQGNSAPDKSGLPSDRFSAERTGGSVSTLTIQRTQQEDSAVYLCASSFSAYEQYFGPGTRLTVT.

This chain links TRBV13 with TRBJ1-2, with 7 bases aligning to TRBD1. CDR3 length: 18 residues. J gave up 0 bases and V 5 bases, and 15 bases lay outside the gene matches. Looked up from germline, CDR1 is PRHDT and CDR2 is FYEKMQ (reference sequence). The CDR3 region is CASSPAGGGWGANYGYTF. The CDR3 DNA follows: TGTGCCAGCAGCCCGGCAGGAGGGGGCTGGGGAGCTAACTATGGCTACACCTTC.

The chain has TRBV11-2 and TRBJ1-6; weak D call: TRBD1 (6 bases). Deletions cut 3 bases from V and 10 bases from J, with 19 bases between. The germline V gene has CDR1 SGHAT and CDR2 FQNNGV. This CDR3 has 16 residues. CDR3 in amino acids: CASSLGSRGISSPLHF. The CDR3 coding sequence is TGTGCCAGCAGCTTGGGCTCCAGGGGAATTAGCTCACCCCTCCACTTT.

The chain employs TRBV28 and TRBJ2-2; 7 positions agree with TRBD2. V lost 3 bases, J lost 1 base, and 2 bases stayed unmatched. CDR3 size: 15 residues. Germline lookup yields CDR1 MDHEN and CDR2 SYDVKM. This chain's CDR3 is CASSFWGGNTGELFF. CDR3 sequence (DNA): TGTGCCAGCAGTTTTTGGGGGGGGAACACCGGGGAGCTGTTTTTT.

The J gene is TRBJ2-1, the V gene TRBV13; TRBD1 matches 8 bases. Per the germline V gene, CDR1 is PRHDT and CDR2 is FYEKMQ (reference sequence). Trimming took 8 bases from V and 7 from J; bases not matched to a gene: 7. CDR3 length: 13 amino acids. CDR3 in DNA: TGTGCCAGCGTGAGACAGGGGTGGAATGAGCAGTTCTTC. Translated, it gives CASVRQGWNEQFF.

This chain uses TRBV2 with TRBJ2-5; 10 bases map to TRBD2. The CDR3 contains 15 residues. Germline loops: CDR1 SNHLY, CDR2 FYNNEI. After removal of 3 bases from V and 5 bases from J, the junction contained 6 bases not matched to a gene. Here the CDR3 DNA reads TGTGCCAGCAGTGACGAGCGGGGGGGCCGGGAGACCCAGTACTTC. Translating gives CASSDERGGRETQYF.

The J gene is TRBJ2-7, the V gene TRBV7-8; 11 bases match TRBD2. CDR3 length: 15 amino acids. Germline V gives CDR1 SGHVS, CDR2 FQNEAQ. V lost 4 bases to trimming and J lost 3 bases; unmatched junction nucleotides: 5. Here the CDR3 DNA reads TGTGCCAGCAGCTCCGGGACTAGCGGACTCTACGAGCAGTACTTC. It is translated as CASSSGTSGLYEQYF.

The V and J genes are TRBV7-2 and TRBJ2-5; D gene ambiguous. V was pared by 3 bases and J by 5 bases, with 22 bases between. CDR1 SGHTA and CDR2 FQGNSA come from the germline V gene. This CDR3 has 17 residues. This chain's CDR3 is CASSLSLGTNPSETQYF. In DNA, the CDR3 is TGTGCCAGCAGCTTGAGTCTAGGAACTAATCCTTCGGAGACCCAGTACTTC. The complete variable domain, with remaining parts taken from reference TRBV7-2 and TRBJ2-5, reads GAGVSQSPSNKVTEKGKDVELRCDPISGHTALYWYRQSLGQGLEFLIYFQGNSAPDKSGLPSDRFSAERTGGSVSTLTIQRTQQEDSAVYLCASSLSLGTNPSETQYFGPGTRLLVL.

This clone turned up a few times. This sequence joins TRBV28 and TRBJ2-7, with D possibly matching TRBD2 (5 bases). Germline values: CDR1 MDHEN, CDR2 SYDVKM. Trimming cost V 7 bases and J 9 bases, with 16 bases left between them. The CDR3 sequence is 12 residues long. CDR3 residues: CASNSDVGRQYF. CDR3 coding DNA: TGTGCCAGCAACTCCGACGTTGGGAGGCAGTACTTC.

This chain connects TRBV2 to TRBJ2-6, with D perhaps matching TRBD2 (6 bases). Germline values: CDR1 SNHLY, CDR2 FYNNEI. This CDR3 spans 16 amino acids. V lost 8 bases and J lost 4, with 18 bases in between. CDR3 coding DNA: TGTGCCAGCCTCTGGACATCCCTAGCGGGGGCCAACGTCCTGACTTTC. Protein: CASLWTSLAGANVLTF.

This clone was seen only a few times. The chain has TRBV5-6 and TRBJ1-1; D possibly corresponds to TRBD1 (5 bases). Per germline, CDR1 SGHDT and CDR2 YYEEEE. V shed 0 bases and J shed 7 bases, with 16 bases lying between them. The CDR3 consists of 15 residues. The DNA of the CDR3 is TGTGCCAGCAGCTTGGCCGGGACTTTCGCCAGTGAAGCTTTCTTT. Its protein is CASSLAGTFASEAFF.

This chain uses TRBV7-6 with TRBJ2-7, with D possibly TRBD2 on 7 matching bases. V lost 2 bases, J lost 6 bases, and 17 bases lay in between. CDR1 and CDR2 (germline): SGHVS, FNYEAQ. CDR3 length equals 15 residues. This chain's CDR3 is CASSLLDKGGSEQYF. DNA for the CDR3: TGTGCCAGCAGCTTACTTGATAAGGGGGGGAGCGAGCAGTACTTC.

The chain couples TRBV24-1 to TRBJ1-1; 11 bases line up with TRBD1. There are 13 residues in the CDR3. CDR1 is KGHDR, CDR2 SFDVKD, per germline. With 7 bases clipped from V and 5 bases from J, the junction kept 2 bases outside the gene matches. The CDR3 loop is CATRDRGHTEAFF. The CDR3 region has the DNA TGTGCCACCAGGGACAGGGGGCATACTGAAGCTTTCTTT.

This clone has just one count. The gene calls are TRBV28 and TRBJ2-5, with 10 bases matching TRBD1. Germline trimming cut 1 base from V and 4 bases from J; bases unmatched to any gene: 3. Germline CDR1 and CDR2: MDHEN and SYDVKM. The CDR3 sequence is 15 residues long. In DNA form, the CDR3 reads TGTGCCAGCAGTTTATTCGGACAGGGGGGAGAGACCCAGTACTTC. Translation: CASSLFGQGGETQYF.

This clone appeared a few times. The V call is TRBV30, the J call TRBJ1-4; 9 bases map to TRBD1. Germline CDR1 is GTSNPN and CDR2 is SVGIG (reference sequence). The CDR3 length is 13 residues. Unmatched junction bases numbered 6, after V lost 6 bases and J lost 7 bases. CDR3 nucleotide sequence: TGTGCCTGCGAGACAGGGGGAAGTGAAAAACTGTTTTTT. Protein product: CACETGGSEKLFF.

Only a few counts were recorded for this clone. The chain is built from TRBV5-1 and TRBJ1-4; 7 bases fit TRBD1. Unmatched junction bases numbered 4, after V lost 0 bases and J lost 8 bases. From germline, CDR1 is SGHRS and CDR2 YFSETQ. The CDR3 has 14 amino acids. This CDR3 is CASSLGDRAEKLFF. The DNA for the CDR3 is TGCGCCAGCAGCTTGGGCGACAGGGCGGAAAAACTGTTTTTT.

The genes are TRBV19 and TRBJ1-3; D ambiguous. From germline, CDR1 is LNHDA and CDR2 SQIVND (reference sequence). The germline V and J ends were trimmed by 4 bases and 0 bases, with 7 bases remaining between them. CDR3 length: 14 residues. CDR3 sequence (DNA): TGTGCCAGTAGTACTTCCTTCTCTGGAAACACCATATATTTT. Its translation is CASSTSFSGNTIYF.

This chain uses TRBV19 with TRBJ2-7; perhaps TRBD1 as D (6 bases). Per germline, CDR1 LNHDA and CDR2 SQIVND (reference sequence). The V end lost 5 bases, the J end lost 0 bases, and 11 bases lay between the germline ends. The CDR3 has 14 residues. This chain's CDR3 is CASSYTGNSYEQYF. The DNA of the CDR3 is TGTGCCAGTAGTTATACAGGGAACTCCTACGAGCAGTACTTC.